The T cell receptor (beta chain) described here comes from a study of blood T cell repertoires in COVID-19. The data were produced by immunoSEQ multiplex PCR, yet TCRdb's version contains in-frame clones alone and is incomplete. The sample has about 380,000 clones, approximately 90% seen once. Trimming removed 3 bases at V and 0 bases at J, with 10 bases between. The germline V gene encodes CDR1 SGHRS and CDR2 YFSETQ. The CDR3 has 15 amino acids. The chain uses TRBV5-1 and TRBJ1-3; D is uncertain. Source material: PBMCs or T cells enriched from blood (not recorded which). The clonotype comes from a woman aged 18-30 years who had recovered from COVID-19. CDR3 protein: CASSSAGDSGNTIYF. The CDR3 DNA sequence: TGCGCCAGCAGCTCCGCCGGAGACTCTGGAAACACCATATATTTT.